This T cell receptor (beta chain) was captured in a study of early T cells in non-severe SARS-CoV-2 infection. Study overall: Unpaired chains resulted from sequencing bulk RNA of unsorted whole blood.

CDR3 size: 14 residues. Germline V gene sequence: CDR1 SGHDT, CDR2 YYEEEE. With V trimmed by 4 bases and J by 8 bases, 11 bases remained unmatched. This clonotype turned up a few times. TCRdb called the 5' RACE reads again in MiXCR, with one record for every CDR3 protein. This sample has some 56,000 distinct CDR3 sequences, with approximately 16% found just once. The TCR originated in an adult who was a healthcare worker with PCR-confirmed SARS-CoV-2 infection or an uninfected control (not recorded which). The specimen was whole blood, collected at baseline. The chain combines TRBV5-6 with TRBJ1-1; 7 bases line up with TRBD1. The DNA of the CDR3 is TGTGCCAGCAGCGGCAGTCCGGGACAGCCCGAAGCTTTCTTT. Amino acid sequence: CASSGSPGQPEAFF.